Presented here are 8 T cell receptor beta chains from one specimen sequenced in a study of T cells after yellow fever vaccination. Via MiXCR, TCRdb re-called the 5' RACE reads, giving one row per CDR3 protein. The profile shows some 150,000 distinct CDR3 sequences, around 9% of them singletons. Material: CD8+ T cells sorted from PBMCs, obtained 45 days after the yellow fever booster vaccination. Source of these receptors: a man aged 18 to 30 who received the YFV17D yellow fever vaccine.

The chain joins TRBV12-3 or TRBV12-4 to TRBJ2-7, with D unclear. Trimming removed 3 bases from V and 6 bases from J, with 12 bases in between. The CDR3 runs 13 residues. The CDR3 sequence is CASSLGSKGEQYF. In DNA, the CDR3 is TGTGCCAGCAGTTTGGGGTCAAAAGGCGAGCAGTACTTC.

This clonotype occurred a few times. J is TRBJ2-7 and V is TRBV19; unclear D gene. Germline CDR1 reads LNHDA; CDR2 reads SQIVND (reference sequence). The CDR3 runs 13 residues. V was pared by 10 bases and J by 5 bases, with 18 bases between. CDR3 in DNA: TGTGCCACCTCATCACAGCGAATGGACGAGCAGTACTTC. This gives the protein CATSSQRMDEQYF.

V usage is TRBV4-2 and J usage is TRBJ2-1; 11 bases are shared with TRBD2. The V gene end was trimmed by 8 bases and the J gene end by 9 bases; junction bases not matched to a gene: 3. The length of the CDR3 is 12 residues. Germline values: CDR1 LGHNA, CDR2 YNFKEQ. The CDR3 protein is CASLAGGGEQFF. The DNA for the CDR3 is TGTGCCAGCCTAGCGGGGGGTGGTGAGCAGTTCTTC.

In this sample, this clonotype turned up many times. The J gene is TRBJ2-1, the V gene TRBV7-6; 8 nucleotides align to TRBD2. Trimming removed 1 base from V and 12 bases from J; junction bases left unmatched: 5. The germline V gene encodes CDR1 SGHVS and CDR2 FNYEAQ. The CDR3 contains 13 residues. The CDR3 protein is CASSLVSGGRQFF. The CDR3 DNA follows: TGTGCCAGCAGCTTAGTTTCGGGGGGGCGGCAGTTCTTC. The full variable domain, completed using reference TRBV7-6 and TRBJ2-1, is GAGVSQSPRYKVTKRGQDVALRCDPISGHVSLYWYRQALGQGPEFLTYFNYEAQQDKSGLPNDRFSAERPEGSISTLTIQRTEQRDSAMYRCASSLVSGGRQFFGPGTRLTVL.

The chain recombines TRBV19 with TRBJ2-1; 12 bases map to TRBD2. Germline trimming cut 3 bases from V and 6 bases from J; bases unmatched to any gene: 3. Germline loops: CDR1 LNHDA, CDR2 SQIVND (reference sequence). The CDR3 loop spans 15 amino acids. CDR3 sequence (DNA): TGTGCCAGTAGTATGACTAGCGGGGGAGGCAATGAGCAGTTCTTC. It codes for CASSMTSGGGNEQFF.

The chain links TRBV6-5 to TRBJ1-1, with TRBD1 as a possible D gene (5 bases). V lost 0 bases, J lost 5 bases, and 10 bases lay in between. The CDR3 is made up of 14 amino acids. Per the germline V gene, CDR1 is MNHEY and CDR2 is SVGAGI. Here the CDR3 DNA reads TGTGCCAGCAGTTACTCGCTCCAGGGAACTGAAGCTTTCTTT. The encoded protein is CASSYSLQGTEAFF.

This clonotype was counted only a few times. The chain recombines TRBV7-8 with TRBJ1-2, with 9 bases that match TRBD1. The germline V gene has CDR1 SGHVS and CDR2 FQNEAQ. CDR3 length: 15 residues. Unmatched junction bases numbered 6, after V lost 4 bases and J lost 3 bases. CDR3 amino acids: CASSSMGQGHYGYTF. The DNA for the CDR3 is TGTGCCAGCAGCTCCATGGGACAGGGACACTATGGCTACACCTTC.

The V and J genes are TRBV9 and TRBJ2-3; 12 positions match TRBD2. Losses at the gene ends were 0 bases for V and 1 base for J; bases not matched to a gene: 12. CDR3 length equals 20 residues. Germline V gene data show CDR1 as SGDLS and CDR2 as YYNGEE. CDR3 sequence (DNA): TGTGCCAGCAGCGTAGCTTTTCCTAGCGGGGGGGCTATAGGCACAGATACGCAGTATTTT. This sequence encodes CASSVAFPSGGAIGTDTQYF.